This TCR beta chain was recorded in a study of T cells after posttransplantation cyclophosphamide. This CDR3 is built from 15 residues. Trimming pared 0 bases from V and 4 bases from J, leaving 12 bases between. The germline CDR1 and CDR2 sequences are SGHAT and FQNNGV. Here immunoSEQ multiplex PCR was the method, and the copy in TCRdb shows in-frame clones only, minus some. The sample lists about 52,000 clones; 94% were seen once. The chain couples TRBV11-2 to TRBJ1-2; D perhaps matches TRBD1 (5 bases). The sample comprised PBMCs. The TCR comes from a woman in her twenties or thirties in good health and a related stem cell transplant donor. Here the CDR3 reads CASSLDAAGPYGYTF. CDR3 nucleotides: TGTGCCAGCAGCTTAGATGCGGCAGGGCCCTATGGCTACACCTTC.